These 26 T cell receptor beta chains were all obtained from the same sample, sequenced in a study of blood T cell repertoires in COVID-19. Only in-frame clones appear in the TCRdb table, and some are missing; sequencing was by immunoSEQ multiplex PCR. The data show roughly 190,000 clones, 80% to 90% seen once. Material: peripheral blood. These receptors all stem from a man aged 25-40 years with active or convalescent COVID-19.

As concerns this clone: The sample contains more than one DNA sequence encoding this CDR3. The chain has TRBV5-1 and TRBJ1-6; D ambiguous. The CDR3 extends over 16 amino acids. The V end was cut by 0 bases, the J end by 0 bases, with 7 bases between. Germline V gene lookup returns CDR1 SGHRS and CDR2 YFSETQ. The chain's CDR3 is CASSLALSSYNSPLHF. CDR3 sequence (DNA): TGCGCCAGCAGCTTGGCGCTGAGCTCCTATAATTCACCCCTCCACTTT.

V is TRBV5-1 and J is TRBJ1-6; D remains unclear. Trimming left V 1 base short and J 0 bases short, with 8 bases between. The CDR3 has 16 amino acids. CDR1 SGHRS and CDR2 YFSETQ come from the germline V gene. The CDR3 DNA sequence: TGCGCCAGCAGCTTGAACAGCCACTCCTATAATTCACCCCTCCACTTT. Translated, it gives CASSLNSHSYNSPLHF.

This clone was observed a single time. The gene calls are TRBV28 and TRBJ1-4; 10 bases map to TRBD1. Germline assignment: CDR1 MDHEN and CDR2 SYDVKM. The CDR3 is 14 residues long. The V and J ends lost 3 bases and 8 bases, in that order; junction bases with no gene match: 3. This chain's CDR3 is CASSLGTGAEKLFF. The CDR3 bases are TGTGCCAGCAGTTTGGGGACAGGGGCCGAAAAACTGTTTTTT.

CDR3 loop: CASSSTPGAGQSSYNEQFF. The CDR3 DNA reads TGTGCCAGCAGCAGCACCCCCGGTGCGGGACAGAGCTCCTACAATGAGCAGTTCTTC. This rearrangement joins TRBV11-2 to TRBJ2-1; the D gene is possibly TRBD1 (7 bases). CDR3 length equals 19 residues. Germline CDR1 SGHAT, CDR2 FQNNGV. Trimming took off 5 bases at V and 0 bases at J, with 23 bases between the two ends.

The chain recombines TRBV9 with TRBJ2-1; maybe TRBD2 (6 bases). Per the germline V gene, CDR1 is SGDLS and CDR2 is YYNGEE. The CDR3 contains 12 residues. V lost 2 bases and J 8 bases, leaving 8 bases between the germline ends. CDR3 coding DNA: TGTGCCAGCAGCGTTAGGGAGGATGAGCAGTTCTTC. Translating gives CASSVREDEQFF.

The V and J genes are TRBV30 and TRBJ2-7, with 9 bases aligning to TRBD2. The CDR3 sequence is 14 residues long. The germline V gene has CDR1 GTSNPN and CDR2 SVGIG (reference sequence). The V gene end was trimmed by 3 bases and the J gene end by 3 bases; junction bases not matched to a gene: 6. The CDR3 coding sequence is TGTGCCTGGAGCCCTAGCGGGACGAACTACGAGCAGTACTTC. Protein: CAWSPSGTNYEQYF.

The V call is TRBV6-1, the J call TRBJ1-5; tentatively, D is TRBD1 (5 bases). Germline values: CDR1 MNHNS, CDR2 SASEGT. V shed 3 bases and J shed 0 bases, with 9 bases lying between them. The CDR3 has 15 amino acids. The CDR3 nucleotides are TGTGCCAGCAGTGAGGGGGGTTATAGCAATCAGCCCCAGCATTTT. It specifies CASSEGGYSNQPQHF.

The CDR3 bases are TGTGCCAGCAGCCCCGTGGGGGCTAGTACGGAGCTGTTTTTT. Translated, it gives CASSPVGASTELFF. The rearrangement joins TRBV7-3 to TRBJ2-2; a possible D gene is TRBD1 (6 bases). Germline V gives CDR1 SGHTA, CDR2 FQGTGA. The V and J ends lost 5 bases and 10 bases respectively, with 17 bases between them. The length of the CDR3 is 14 residues.

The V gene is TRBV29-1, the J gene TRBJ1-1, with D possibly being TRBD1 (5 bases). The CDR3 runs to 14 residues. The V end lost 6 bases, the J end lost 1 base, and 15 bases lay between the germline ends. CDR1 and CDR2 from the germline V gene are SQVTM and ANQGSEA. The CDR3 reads CSVYLGTGNTEAFF. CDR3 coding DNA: TGCAGCGTCTATTTGGGCACAGGGAACACTGAAGCTTTCTTT.

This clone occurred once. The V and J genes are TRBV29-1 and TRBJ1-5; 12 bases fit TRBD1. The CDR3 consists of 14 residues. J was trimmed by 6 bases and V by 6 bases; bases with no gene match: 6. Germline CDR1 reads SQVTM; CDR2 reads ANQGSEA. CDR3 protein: CSVGQGAEGQPQHF. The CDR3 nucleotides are TGCAGCGTGGGACAGGGGGCGGAAGGTCAGCCCCAGCATTTT.

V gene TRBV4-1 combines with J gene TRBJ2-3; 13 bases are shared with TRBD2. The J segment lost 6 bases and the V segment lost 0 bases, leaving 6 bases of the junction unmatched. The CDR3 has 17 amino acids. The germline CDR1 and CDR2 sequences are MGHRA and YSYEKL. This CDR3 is CASSQDKGLAGEDTQYF. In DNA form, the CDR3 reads TGCGCCAGCAGCCAAGATAAAGGACTAGCGGGAGAGGATACGCAGTATTTT.

As DNA, the CDR3 is TGTGCCAGCAGTTCCGGGACAGGGTTGAACACTGAAGCTTTCTTT. Protein: CASSSGTGLNTEAFF. V is TRBV27 and J is TRBJ1-1, with 9 positions matching TRBD1. V trimming: 4 bases; J trimming: 0 bases; junction bases outside the gene matches: 3. The germline gives CDR1 MNHEY, CDR2 SMNVEV (reference sequence). The CDR3 consists of 15 residues.

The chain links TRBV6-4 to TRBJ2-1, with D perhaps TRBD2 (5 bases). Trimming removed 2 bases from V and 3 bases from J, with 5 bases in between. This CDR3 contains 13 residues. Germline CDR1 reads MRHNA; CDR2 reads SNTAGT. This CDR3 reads CASSDRDYNEQFF. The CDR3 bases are TGTGCCAGCAGTGACCGGGACTACAATGAGCAGTTCTTC.

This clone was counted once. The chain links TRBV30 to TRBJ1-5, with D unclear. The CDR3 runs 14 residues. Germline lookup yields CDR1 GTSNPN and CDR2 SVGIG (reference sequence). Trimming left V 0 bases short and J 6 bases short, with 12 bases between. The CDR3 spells CAWSVGQAGQPQHF. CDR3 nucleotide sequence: TGTGCCTGGAGTGTAGGGCAGGCGGGTCAGCCCCAGCATTTT.

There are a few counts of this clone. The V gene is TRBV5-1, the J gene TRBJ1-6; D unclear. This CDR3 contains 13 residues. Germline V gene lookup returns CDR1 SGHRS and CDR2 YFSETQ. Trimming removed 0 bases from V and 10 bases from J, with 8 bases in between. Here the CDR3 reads CASSLATRSPLHF. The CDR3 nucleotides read TGCGCCAGCAGCTTGGCTACCAGGTCACCCCTCCACTTT.

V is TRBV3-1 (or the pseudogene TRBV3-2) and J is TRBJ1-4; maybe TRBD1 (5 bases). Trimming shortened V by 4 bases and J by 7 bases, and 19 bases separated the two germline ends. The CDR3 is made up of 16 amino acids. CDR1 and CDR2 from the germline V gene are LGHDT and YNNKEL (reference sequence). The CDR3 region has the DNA TGTGCCAGCAGCCTTCAAGCACAGGCTGGTATTGAAAAACTGTTTTTT. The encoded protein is CASSLQAQAGIEKLFF.

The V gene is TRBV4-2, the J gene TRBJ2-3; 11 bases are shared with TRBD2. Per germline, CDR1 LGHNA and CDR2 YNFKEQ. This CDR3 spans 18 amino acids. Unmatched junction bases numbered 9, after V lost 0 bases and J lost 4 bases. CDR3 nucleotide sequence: TGTGCCAGCAGCCAAGATTCTTCGGCTAGCGGGGGGTCAGATACGCAGTATTTT. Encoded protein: CASSQDSSASGGSDTQYF.

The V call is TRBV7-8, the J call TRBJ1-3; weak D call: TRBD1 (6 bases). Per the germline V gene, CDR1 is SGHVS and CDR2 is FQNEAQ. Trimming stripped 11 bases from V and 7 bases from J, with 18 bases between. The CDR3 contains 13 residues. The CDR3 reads CAVQRQGYNTIYF. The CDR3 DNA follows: TGTGCCGTCCAAAGGCAGGGGTACAACACCATATATTTT.

The CDR3 region is CAISEIGQSSYGYTF. In DNA, the CDR3 is TGTGCCATCAGTGAGATCGGACAGAGCTCTTATGGCTACACCTTC. The chain employs TRBV10-3 and TRBJ1-2, with D possibly being TRBD1 (6 bases). This CDR3 has 15 residues. Between the trimmed V and J ends, which lost 2 bases and 5 bases, there was a span of 15 bases. The V gene's germline CDR1 is ENHRY and CDR2 SYGVKD.

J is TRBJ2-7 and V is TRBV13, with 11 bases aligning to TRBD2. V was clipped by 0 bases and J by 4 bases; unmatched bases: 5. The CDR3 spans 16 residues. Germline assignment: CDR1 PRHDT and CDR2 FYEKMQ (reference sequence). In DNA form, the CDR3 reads TGTGCCAGCAGCTTAGGCCGACTAGCGGGAAGATACGAGCAGTACTTC. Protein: CASSLGRLAGRYEQYF.

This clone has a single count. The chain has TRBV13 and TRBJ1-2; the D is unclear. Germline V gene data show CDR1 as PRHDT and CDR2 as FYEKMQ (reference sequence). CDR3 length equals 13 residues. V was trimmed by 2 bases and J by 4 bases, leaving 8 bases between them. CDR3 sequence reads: CASSLTGIYGYTF. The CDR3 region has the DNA TGTGCCAGCAGCTTAACGGGGATCTATGGCTACACCTTC.

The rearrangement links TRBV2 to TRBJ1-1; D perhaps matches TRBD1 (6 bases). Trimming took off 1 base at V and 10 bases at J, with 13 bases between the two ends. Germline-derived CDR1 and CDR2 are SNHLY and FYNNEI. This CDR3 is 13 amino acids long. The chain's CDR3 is CASSEGLRGTAFF. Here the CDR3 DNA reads TGTGCCAGCAGTGAAGGGTTAAGGGGGACAGCTTTCTTT.

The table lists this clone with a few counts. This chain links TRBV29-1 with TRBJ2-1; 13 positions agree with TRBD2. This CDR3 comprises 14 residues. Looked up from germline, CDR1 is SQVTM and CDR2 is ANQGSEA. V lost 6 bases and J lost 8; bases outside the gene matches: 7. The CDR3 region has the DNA TGCAGCGTAGAAACTAGCGGGGGGGCCGATGAGCAGTTCTTC. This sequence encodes CSVETSGGADEQFF.

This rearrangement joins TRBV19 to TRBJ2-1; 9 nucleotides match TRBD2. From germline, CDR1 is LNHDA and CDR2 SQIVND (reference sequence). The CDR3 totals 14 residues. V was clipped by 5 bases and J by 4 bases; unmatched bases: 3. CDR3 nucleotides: TGTGCCAGTAGTGATCTAGCGGGGTACAATGAGCAGTTCTTC. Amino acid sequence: CASSDLAGYNEQFF.

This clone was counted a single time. The CDR3 DNA sequence: TGTGCCAGCAGCTTAGATCGACAGGGCAGTGGATCACCCCTCCACTTT. This sequence encodes CASSLDRQGSGSPLHF. The J gene is TRBJ1-6, the V gene TRBV11-2, with 7 bases aligning to TRBD1. After removal of 0 bases from V and 10 bases from J, the junction contained 9 bases not matched to a gene. This CDR3 region has 16 residues. Germline V CDR1 and CDR2: SGHAT, FQNNGV.

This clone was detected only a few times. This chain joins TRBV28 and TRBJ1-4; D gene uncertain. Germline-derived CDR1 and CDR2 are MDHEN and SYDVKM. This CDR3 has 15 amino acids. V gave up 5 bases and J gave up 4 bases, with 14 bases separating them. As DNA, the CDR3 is TGTGCCAGCAGTGTAATTTCAACTAATAATGAAAAACTGTTTTTT. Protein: CASSVISTNNEKLFF.